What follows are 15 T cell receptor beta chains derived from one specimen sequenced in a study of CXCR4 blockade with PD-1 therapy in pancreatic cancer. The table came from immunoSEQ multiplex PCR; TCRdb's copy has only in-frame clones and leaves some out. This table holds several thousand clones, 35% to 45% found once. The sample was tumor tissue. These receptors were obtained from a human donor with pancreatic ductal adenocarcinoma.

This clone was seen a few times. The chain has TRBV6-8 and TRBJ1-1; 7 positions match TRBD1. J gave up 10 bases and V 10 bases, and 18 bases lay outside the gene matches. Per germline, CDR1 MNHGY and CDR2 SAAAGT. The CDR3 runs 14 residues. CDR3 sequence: CAIKTSTGLDGAFF. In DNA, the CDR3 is TGTGCCATCAAAACCTCGACAGGGTTGGACGGAGCTTTCTTT.

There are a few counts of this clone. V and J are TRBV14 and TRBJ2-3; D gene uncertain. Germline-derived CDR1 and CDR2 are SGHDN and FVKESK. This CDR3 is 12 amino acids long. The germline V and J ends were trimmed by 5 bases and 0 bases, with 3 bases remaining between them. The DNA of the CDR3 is TGTGCCAGCAGCTATAGCACAGATACGCAGTATTTT. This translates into CASSYSTDTQYF.

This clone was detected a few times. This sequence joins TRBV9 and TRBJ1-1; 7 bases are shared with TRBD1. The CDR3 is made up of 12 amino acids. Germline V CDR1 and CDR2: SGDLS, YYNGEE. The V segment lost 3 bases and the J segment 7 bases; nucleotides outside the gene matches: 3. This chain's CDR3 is CASSARTGEAFF. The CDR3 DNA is TGTGCCAGCAGCGCCCGGACAGGTGAAGCTTTCTTT.

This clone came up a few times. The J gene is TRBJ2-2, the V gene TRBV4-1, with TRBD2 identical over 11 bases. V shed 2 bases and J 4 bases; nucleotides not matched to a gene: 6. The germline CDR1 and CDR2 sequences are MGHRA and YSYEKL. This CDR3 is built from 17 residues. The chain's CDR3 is CASSQLAGGVSTGELFF. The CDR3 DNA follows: TGCGCCAGCAGCCAACTAGCGGGGGGTGTGAGCACCGGGGAGCTGTTTTTT.

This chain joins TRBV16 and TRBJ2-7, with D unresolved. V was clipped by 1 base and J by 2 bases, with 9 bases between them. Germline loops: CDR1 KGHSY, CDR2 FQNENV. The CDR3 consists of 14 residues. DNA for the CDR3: TGTGCCAGCAGCCAATTTCGCGAAGCCTACGAGCAGTACTTC. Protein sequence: CASSQFREAYEQYF.

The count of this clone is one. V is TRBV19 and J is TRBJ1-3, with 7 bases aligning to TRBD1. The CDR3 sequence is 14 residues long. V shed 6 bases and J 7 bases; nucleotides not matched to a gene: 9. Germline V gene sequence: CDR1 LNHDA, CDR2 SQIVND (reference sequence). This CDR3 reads CASSIDRERNTIYF. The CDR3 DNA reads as TGTGCCAGTAGCATTGACAGGGAACGGAACACCATATATTTT.

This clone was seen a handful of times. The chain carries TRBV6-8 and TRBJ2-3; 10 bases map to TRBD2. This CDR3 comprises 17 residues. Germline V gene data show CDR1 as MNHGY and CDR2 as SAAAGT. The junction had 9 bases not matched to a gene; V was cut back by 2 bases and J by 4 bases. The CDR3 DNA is TGTGCCAGCAGTTACCTCTTTAAGAGCGGGGGGGCAGATACGCAGTATTTT. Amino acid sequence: CASSYLFKSGGADTQYF.

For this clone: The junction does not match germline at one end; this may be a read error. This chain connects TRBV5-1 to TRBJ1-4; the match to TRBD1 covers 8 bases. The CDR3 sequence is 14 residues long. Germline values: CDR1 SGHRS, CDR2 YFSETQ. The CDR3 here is CASRQTGVIEKLFF. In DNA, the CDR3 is TGCGCCAGCAGGCAGACAGGGGTTATTGAAAAACTATTTTTT.

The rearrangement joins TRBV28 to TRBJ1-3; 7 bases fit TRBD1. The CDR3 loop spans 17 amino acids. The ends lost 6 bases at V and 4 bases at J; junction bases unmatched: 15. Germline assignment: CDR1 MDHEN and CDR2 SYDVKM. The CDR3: CASSTGLLGGDGNTIYF. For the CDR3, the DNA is TGTGCCAGCAGCACCGGGTTGTTAGGGGGCGACGGAAACACCATATATTTT.

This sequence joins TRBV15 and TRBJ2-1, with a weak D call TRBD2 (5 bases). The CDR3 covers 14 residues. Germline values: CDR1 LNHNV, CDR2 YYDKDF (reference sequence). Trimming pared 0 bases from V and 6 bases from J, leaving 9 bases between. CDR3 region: CATSRDIGINEQFF. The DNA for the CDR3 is TGTGCCACCAGCAGAGATATCGGGATCAATGAGCAGTTCTTC. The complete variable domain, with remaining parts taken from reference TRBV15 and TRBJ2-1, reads DAMVIQNPRYQVTQFGKPVTLSCSQTLNHNVMYWYQQKSSQAPKLLFHYYDKDFNNEADTPDNFQSRRPNTSFCFLDIRSPGLGDTAMYLCATSRDIGINEQFFGPGTRLTVL.

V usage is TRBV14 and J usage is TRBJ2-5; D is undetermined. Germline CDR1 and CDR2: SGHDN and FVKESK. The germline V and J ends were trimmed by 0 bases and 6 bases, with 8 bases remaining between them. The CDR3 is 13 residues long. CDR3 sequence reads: CASSQEAEKTQYF. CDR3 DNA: TGTGCCAGCAGCCAAGAAGCTGAGAAGACCCAGTACTTC.

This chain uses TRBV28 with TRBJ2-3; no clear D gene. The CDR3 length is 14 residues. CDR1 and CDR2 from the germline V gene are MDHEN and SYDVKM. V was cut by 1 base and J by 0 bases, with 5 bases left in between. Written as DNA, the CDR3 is TGTGCCAGCAGTTTATTGGGAAGCACAGATACGCAGTATTTT. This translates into CASSLLGSTDTQYF.

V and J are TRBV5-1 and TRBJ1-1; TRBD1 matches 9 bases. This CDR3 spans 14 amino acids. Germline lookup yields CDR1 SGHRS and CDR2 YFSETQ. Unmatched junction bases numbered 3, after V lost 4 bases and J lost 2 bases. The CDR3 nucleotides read TGCGCCAGCAGCACGGGACAGGGAAACACTGAAGCTTTCTTT. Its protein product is CASSTGQGNTEAFF.

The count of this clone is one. The CDR3 region is CASSPAKGQGRDTQYF. In DNA, the CDR3 is TGTGCCAGTAGTCCAGCGAAGGGACAGGGGAGAGATACGCAGTATTTT. The rearrangement joins TRBV19 to TRBJ2-3, with 10 bases that match TRBD1. V trimming: 5 bases; J trimming: 5 bases; junction bases outside the gene matches: 10. The CDR3 has 16 amino acids. Germline V lookup: CDR1 LNHDA, CDR2 SQIVND (reference sequence).

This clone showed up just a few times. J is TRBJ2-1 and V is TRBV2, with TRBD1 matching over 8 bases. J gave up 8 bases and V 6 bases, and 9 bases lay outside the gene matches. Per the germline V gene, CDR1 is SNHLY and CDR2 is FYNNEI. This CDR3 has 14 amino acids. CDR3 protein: CASSFRQGMDEQFF. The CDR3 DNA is TGTGCCAGCAGCTTCCGACAGGGGATGGATGAGCAGTTCTTC.